Detailed here is one T cell receptor beta chain. There is no known antigen for this receptor. Per-base quality was not reported, and no clone a single base away is much larger than it. The data derive from a study of technical replicates of blood from a handful of donors (dated by TCRdb to between 2016 and 2019). From the cysteine through the phenylalanine, the CDR3 covers 14 amino acids. CDR3 DNA only is kept here, 42 bases in frame from base 1. V loses 2 bases, J loses 2 bases, and the germline ends lie 9 bases apart. CDR1 and CDR2 are read off the germline V gene as MNHEY and SVGAGI. Receptor libraries were prepared by the immunoSEQ multiplex PCR assay. What TCRdb holds here is the immuneACCESS table cut down to in-frame rearrangements. Part of the clones is not present; checked against another copy, under half of the missing clones reflect an unresolved V gene, and the others are unexplained. Across this sample there are 75,000 to 100,000 clones, with about 94% seen only once. About 0.39% of the sample rests with the top ten.

The rearrangement joined TRBV6-5 to TRBJ2-5; there is no confident call for the D gene. Sequencing was performed on T cells isolated from PBMCs. The receptor's source is a human donor in good health. The DNA sequence follows: TGTGCCAGCAGTTACCAAGCGTTTCAAGAGACCCAGTACTTC. It codes for CASSYQAFQETQYF.